What follows are 5 T cell receptor beta chains derived from one specimen sequenced in a study of T cell changes during pregnancy in multiple sclerosis. Profiled with immunoSEQ multiplex PCR; TCRdb holds only in-frame clones, not every one. The table includes 64,000 or so clones, around 93% detected once. Sequencing used peripheral blood, obtained in the first trimester of pregnancy. These receptors all come from a female donor with multiple sclerosis, enrolled in a pregnancy study.

The chain has TRBV9 and TRBJ2-1; 11 positions agree with TRBD1. This CDR3 is built from 14 residues. The trim removed 3 bases at V and 9 bases at J, leaving 5 bases unmatched. In germline, CDR1 is SGDLS, CDR2 YYNGEE. CDR3 in DNA: TGTGCCAGCAGCGATGGGGACAGGGGGGGTGAGCAGTTCTTC. This codes for CASSDGDRGGEQFF. Looking up the rest from reference TRBV9 and TRBJ2-1 gives the full variable domain: DSGVTQTPKHLITATGQRVTLRCSPRSGDLSVYWYQQSLDQGLQFLIQYYNGEERAKGNILERFSAQQFPDLHSELNLSSLELGDSALYFCASSDGDRGGEQFFGPGTRLTVL.

This chain uses TRBV27 with TRBJ1-1; D remains unclear. Germline V gene data show CDR1 as MNHEY and CDR2 as SMNVEV (reference sequence). CDR3 length equals 13 residues. V shed 6 bases and J shed 1 base, with 9 bases lying between them. In DNA, the CDR3 is TGTGCCAGCAGCGAATACACGAACACTGAAGCTTTCTTT. Protein sequence: CASSEYTNTEAFF.

This rearrangement joins TRBV7-6 to TRBJ1-4; the D gene is possibly TRBD1 (5 bases). Germline V gene data show CDR1 as SGHVS and CDR2 as FNYEAQ. This CDR3 is 16 amino acids long. V was shortened by 5 bases and J by 0 bases, with 13 bases between the two germline ends. The CDR3 DNA reads as TGTGCCAGCAGCCTCTCGACGGGGGCAACTAATGAAAAACTGTTTTTT. Its translation is CASSLSTGATNEKLFF.

The V and J genes are TRBV27 and TRBJ2-7, with a possible D match to TRBD1 (5 bases). CDR1 and CDR2 (germline): MNHEY, SMNVEV (reference sequence). The CDR3 has 12 residues. Trimming cost V 6 bases and J 0 bases, with 6 bases left between them. CDR3 DNA sequence: TGTGCCAGCAGGACAGCCTCCTACGAGCAGTACTTC. Protein sequence: CASRTASYEQYF.

By sample fraction, this clone is medium-sized (0.01 to 0.1%). The chain carries TRBV5-4 and TRBJ2-1; 7 bases align to TRBD2. With 4 bases clipped from V and 13 bases from J, the junction kept 5 bases outside the gene matches. Looked up from germline, CDR1 is SGHNT and CDR2 is YYREEE (reference sequence). There are 11 residues in the CDR3. The CDR3 region has the DNA TGTGCCAGCAGCCCCGGGACTATTCAGTTCTTC. Protein sequence: CASSPGTIQFF.